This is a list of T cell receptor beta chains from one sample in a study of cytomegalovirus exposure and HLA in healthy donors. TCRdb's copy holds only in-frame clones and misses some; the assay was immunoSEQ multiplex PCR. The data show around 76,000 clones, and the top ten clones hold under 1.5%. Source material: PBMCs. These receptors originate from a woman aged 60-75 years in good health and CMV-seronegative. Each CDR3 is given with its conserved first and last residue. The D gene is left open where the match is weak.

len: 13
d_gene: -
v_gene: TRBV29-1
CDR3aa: CSVLLQPNQPQHF

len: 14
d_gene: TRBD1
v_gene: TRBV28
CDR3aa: CASSPTGAGQPQHF

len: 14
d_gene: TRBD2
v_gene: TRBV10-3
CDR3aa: CAISGLAENNEQFF

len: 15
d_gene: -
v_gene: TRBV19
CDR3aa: CASSRAGFSYNEQFF

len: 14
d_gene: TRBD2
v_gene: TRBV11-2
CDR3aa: CASSSPGLGHEQYF

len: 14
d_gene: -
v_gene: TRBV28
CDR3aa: CASSSTAAGNTIYF

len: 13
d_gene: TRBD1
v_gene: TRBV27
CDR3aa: CASAGQGNEKLFF

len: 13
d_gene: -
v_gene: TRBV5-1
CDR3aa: CASTEGENTEAFF

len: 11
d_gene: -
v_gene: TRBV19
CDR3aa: CASAGFTEAFF

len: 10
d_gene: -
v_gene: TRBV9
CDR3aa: CASGGEKLFF

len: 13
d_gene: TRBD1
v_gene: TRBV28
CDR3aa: CASSTYRGTEAFF

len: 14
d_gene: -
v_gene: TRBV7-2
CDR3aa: CASSLGGELNEQFF

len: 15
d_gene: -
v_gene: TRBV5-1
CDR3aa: CASSLDPTGTDTQYF

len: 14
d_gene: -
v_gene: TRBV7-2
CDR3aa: CASSRIRESGELFF

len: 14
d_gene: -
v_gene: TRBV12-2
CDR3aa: CASRLVPVNEKLFF

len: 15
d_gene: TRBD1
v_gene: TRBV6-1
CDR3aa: CASSEGQGLNYEQYF

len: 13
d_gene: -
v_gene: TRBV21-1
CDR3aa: CASSKGQGGGYTF

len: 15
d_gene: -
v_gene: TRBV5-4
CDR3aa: CASSLGSATNEKLFF

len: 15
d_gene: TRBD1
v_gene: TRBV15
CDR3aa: CATSREDRSNTEAFF

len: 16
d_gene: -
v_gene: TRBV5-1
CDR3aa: CASSLERRRGTDTQYF

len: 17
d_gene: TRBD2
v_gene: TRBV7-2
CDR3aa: CASSPTSGTSGYNEQFF

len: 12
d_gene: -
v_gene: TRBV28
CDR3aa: CASSLNTGELFF

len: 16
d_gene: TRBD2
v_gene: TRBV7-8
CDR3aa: CASSQTTSGAKNIQYF

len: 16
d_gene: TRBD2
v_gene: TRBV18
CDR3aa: CASSPPPSGRPGELFF

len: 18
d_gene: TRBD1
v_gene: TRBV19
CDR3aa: CASSIVGQAVSGANVLTF

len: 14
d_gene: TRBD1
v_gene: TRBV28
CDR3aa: CASSLYRGPYEQYF

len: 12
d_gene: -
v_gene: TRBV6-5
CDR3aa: CASSSGVNEQFF

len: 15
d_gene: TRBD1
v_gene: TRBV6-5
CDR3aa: CASSYTGQGENIQYF

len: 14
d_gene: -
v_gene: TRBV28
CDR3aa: CASRAPSGSYEQYF

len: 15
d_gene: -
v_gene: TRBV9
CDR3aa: CASSASIATSYEQYF

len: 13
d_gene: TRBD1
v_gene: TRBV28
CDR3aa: CASSPTGNQPQHF

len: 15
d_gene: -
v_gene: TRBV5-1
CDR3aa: CASSLIGRVAYEQYF

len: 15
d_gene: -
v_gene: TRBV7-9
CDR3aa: CASSEAQRRTDTQYF

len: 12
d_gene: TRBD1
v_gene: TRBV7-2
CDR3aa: CASSWDRREQYF

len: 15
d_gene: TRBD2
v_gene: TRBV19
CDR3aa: CASSATSGATDTQYF

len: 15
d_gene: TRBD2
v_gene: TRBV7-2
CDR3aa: CASSLDSGRVNEQFF

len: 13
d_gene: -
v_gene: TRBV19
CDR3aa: CASSPSSGNTIYF

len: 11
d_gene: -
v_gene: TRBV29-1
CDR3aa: CSGARSGLEYF

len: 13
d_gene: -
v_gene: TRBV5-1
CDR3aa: CASSLTESYGYTF

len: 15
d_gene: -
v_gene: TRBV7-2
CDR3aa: CASSLSVGAIYEQYF

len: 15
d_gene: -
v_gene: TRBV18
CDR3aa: CASSPLAGPTNEQYF

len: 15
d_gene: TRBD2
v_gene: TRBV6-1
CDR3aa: CASSEKGTRYNEQFF

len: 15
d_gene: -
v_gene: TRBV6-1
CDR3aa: CASSEPSVSADTQYF

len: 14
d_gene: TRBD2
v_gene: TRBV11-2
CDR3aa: CASSSTSGVGEQYF

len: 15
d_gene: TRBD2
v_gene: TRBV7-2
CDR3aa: CASSRTSVPPDTQYF

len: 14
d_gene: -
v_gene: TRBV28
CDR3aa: CASSRTGVVRRLFF

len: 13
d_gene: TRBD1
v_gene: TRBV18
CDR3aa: CASSPDRERGYTF

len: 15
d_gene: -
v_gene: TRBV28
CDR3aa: CASSLWDSNYNEQFF

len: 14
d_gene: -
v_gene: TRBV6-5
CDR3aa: CASSYRGSYNEQFF

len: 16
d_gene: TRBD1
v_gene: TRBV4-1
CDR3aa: CASSQVSGTGGGTQYF

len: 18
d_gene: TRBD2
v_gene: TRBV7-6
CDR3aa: CASSLVGSSGISTDTQYF

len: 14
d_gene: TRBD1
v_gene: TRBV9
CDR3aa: CAASRTGAIDTQYF

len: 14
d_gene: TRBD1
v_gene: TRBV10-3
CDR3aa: CAITTPEGAGGYTF

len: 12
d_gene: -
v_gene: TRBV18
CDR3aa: CASSPAGYGYTF

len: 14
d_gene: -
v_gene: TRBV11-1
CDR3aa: CASSRTEMNTEAFF

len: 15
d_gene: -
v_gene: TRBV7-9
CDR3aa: CASSPQGLGVYEQYF

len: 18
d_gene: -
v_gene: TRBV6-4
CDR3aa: CASTPPVEAPLGNSPLHF

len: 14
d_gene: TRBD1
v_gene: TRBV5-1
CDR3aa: CASRTGVTQETQYF

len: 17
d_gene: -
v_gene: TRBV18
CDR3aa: CASSPMRQGILNTEAFF

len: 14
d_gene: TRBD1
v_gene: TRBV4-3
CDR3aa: CASSQDRDRPEQYF